The 2 T cell receptor beta chains reported below all come from one sample, sequenced in a study of cytomegalovirus exposure and HLA in healthy donors. Sequenced by immunoSEQ multiplex PCR; TCRdb stores in-frame clones only, minus some. The table includes 70,000 or so clones, 90% to 95% detected once. The specimen sequenced was PBMCs. The receptors here all came from a woman aged 18-29 years in good health and CMV-seropositive.

V and J are TRBV7-2 and TRBJ2-1, with 9 bases lining up with TRBD2. The CDR3 sequence is 15 residues long. The germline V gene has CDR1 SGHTA and CDR2 FQGNSA. The ends lost 3 bases at V and 6 bases at J; junction bases unmatched: 6. The CDR3 here is CASSFSGRPPNEQFF. The DNA for the CDR3 is TGTGCCAGCAGCTTTAGCGGGAGACCTCCCAATGAGCAGTTCTTC.

V usage is TRBV5-4 and J usage is TRBJ2-5; 9 bases map to TRBD2. Trimming cost V 1 base and J 1 base; bases outside gene matches: 8. The CDR3 has 17 residues. The germline V gene has CDR1 SGHNT and CDR2 YYREEE (reference sequence). CDR3 region: CASSLRSSGEGQETQYF. The DNA for the CDR3 is TGTGCCAGCAGCTTGAGGTCTAGCGGGGAGGGCCAAGAGACCCAGTACTTC. The entire variable domain, with the rest obtained from reference TRBV5-4 and TRBJ2-5, is as follows: ETGVTQSPTHLIKTRGQQVTLRCSSQSGHNTVSWYQQALGQGPQFIFQYYREEENGRGNFPPRFSGLQFPNYSSELNVNALELDDSALYLCASSLRSSGEGQETQYFGPGTRLLVL.